Following are 32 T cell receptor beta chains from one sample sequenced in a study of PD-1 blockade in classical Hodgkin lymphoma. Each patient experienced a relapse that followed autologous stem cell transplantation, and brentuximab vedotin exposure varied. Some clones are missing from TCRdb's copy, which holds only in-frame ones; the method was immunoSEQ multiplex PCR. The sample has under 95,000 clones; 90% to 95% are singletons. This specimen consisted of peripheral blood mononuclear cells (PBMCs), obtained at baseline. These TCRs come from a human donor with classical Hodgkin lymphoma.

This clone has just a few counts. The gene calls are TRBV27 and TRBJ2-7, with 8 bases fitting TRBD1. Germline V gives CDR1 MNHEY, CDR2 SMNVEV (reference sequence). V lost 6 bases to trimming and J lost 4 bases; unmatched junction nucleotides: 8. This CDR3 spans 14 amino acids. This CDR3 is CASSPRGPGYEQYF. DNA for the CDR3: TGTGCCAGCAGCCCCAGGGGGCCAGGGTACGAGCAGTACTTC.

This clone came up once. V is TRBV18 and J is TRBJ2-4, with 10 bases that match TRBD1. V dropped 2 bases and J dropped 3; count of bases not matched to a gene: 1. Germline CDR1 reads KGHSH; CDR2 reads LQKENI. The CDR3 runs to 15 residues. The CDR3 bases are TGTGCCAGCTCACCAGGGACAGGGGTCAAAAACATTCAGTACTTC. Translation gives CASSPGTGVKNIQYF.

The chain is built from TRBV29-1 and TRBJ2-3, with D possibly being TRBD2 (7 bases). The CDR3 loop spans 15 amino acids. The germline CDR1 and CDR2 sequences are SQVTM and ANQGSEA. Trimming took 3 bases from V and 6 from J, leaving 19 bases between them. In nucleotides, the CDR3 is TGCAGCGTTGAGGGGCTCGGGGGGCCAGGGGATACGCAGTATTTT. Translating it yields CSVEGLGGPGDTQYF.

The chain uses TRBV9 and TRBJ2-1, with 9 bases matching TRBD2. The CDR3 has 17 amino acids. From germline, CDR1 is SGDLS and CDR2 YYNGEE. The V segment lost 4 bases and the J segment 7 bases; nucleotides outside the gene matches: 15. The CDR3 coding sequence is TGTGCCAGCAGCATGGTTACCAGCGGGGGGTTGGGGAATGAGCAGTTCTTC. It yields the protein CASSMVTSGGLGNEQFF.

This chain links TRBV5-4 with TRBJ2-7, with TRBD2 identical over 8 bases. The V and J ends lost 4 bases and 5 bases, in that order; junction bases with no gene match: 11. From germline, CDR1 is SGHNT and CDR2 YYREEE (reference sequence). This CDR3 region has 15 residues. CDR3 DNA: TGTGCCAGCAGCGATCCCGGGACTAGGGGAGACGAGCAGTACTTC. It yields the protein CASSDPGTRGDEQYF.

The genes are TRBV5-1 and TRBJ2-3, with TRBD2 matching 8 bases. J gave up 0 bases and V 1 base, and 7 bases lay outside the gene matches. CDR1 and CDR2 (germline): SGHRS, YFSETQ. The length of the CDR3 is 17 residues. CDR3 in amino acids: CASSLNGGASSTDTQYF. CDR3 sequence (DNA): TGCGCCAGCAGCTTGAACGGGGGGGCCTCTAGCACAGATACGCAGTATTTT.

The chain carries TRBV9 and TRBJ2-7, with a tentative D call TRBD1 (6 bases). The CDR3 sequence is 15 residues long. V lost 2 bases to trimming and J lost 0 bases, with 12 bases between them. CDR1 and CDR2 (germline): SGDLS, YYNGEE. CDR3 in amino acids: CASSVALDSSYEQYF. CDR3 nucleotide sequence: TGTGCCAGCAGCGTGGCCTTGGACAGCTCCTACGAGCAGTACTTC.

CDR3 region: CASSRNSNSQNQPQHF. The CDR3 bases are TGTGCCAGCTCACGAAACTCTAATAGTCAGAATCAGCCCCAGCATTTT. The chain uses TRBV18 and TRBJ1-5; no clear D gene. Germline V lookup: CDR1 KGHSH, CDR2 LQKENI. V lost 4 bases and J lost 4, with 17 bases in between. This CDR3 spans 16 amino acids. The variable domain in full, with the rest retrieved from reference TRBV18 and TRBJ1-5, is NAGVMQNPRHLVRRRGQEARLRCSPMKGHSHVYWYRQLPEEGLKFMVYLQKENIIDESGMPKERFSAEFPKEGPSILRIQQVVRGDSAAYFCASSRNSNSQNQPQHFGDGTRLSIL.

The chain links TRBV28 to TRBJ2-3; D gene unclear. The CDR3 covers 17 residues. The germline CDR1 and CDR2 sequences are MDHEN and SYDVKM. Trimming took off 5 bases at V and 1 base at J, with 19 bases between the two ends. CDR3 loop: CASSAEIQYRRTDTQYF. DNA of the CDR3: TGTGCCAGCAGTGCCGAGATACAGTACCGCCGCACAGATACGCAGTATTTT.

This chain joins TRBV5-1 and TRBJ2-3, with 9 nucleotides matching TRBD2. Trimming cost V 4 bases and J 3 bases; bases outside gene matches: 15. This CDR3 comprises 18 residues. Germline loops: CDR1 SGHRS, CDR2 YFSETQ. Here the CDR3 reads CASSLTAPSGKWTDTQYF. The CDR3 coding sequence is TGCGCCAGCAGCCTTACCGCCCCTAGCGGGAAGTGGACAGATACGCAGTATTTT.

This chain connects TRBV5-1 to TRBJ1-2, with D possibly TRBD1 on 6 matching bases. The V gene's germline CDR1 is SGHRS and CDR2 YFSETQ. CDR3 size: 14 residues. Trimming removed 3 bases at V and 4 bases at J, with 13 bases between. CDR3 in amino acids: CASSSGEAAYGYTF. The CDR3 bases are TGCGCCAGCAGCTCAGGGGAAGCCGCCTATGGCTACACCTTC.

The chain is built from TRBV7-9 and TRBJ1-1; possibly TRBD1 for D (6 bases). This CDR3 comprises 16 residues. V was shortened by 6 bases and J by 3 bases, with 20 bases between the two germline ends. Germline values: CDR1 SEHNR, CDR2 FQNEAQ (reference sequence). CDR3 amino acids: CASSPPRGAGDTEAFF. CDR3 DNA sequence: TGTGCCAGCAGTCCCCCCCGTGGGGCAGGGGACACTGAAGCTTTCTTT. The full variable domain, rest sourced from reference TRBV7-9 and TRBJ1-1, is DTGVSQNPRHKITKRGQNVTFRCDPISEHNRLYWYRQTLGQGPEFLTYFQNEAQLEKSRLLSDRFSAERPKGSFSTLEIQRTEQGDSAMYLCASSPPRGAGDTEAFFGQGTRLTVV.

The rearrangement links TRBV5-1 to TRBJ2-5; D unresolved. The length of the CDR3 is 13 residues. CDR1 SGHRS and CDR2 YFSETQ come from the germline V gene. This CDR3 is CACGSAVGETQYF. The CDR3 bases are TGCGCTTGTGGGTCCGCCGTAGGAGAGACCCAGTACTTC.

This rearrangement joins TRBV11-2 to TRBJ2-5; 7 positions match TRBD1. Looked up from germline, CDR1 is SGHAT and CDR2 is FQNNGV. V lost 1 base and J lost 6; bases outside the gene matches: 5. The CDR3 runs 14 residues. The CDR3, as DNA: TGTGCCAGCAGCTTAGTCCAGGGGGTGAAGACCCAGTACTTC. Translation gives CASSLVQGVKTQYF. The full variable domain, with the rest looked up from reference TRBV11-2 and TRBJ2-5, is EAGVAQSPRYKIIEKRQSVAFWCNPISGHATLYWYQQILGQGPKLLIQFQNNGVVDDSQLPKDRFSAERLKGVDSTLKIQPAKLEDSAVYLCASSLVQGVKTQYFGPGTRLLVL.

The chain carries TRBV9 and TRBJ1-2; possible D gene TRBD1, 5 bases. The CDR3 extends over 13 amino acids. Germline CDR1 SGDLS, CDR2 YYNGEE. Between the trimmed V and J ends, which lost 3 bases and 7 bases, there was a span of 13 bases. The CDR3: CASSGPQGTGYTF. In DNA, the CDR3 is TGTGCCAGCAGCGGGCCCCAAGGGACTGGCTACACCTTC.

V and J are TRBV30 and TRBJ2-3, with TRBD2 identical over 12 bases. The germline CDR1 and CDR2 sequences are GTSNPN and SVGIG (reference sequence). The ends lost 2 bases at V and 2 bases at J; junction bases unmatched: 11. This CDR3 has 18 amino acids. CDR3 loop: CAWSKSRTSGTYTDTQYF. DNA for the CDR3: TGTGCCTGGAGTAAGTCCCGGACTAGCGGGACCTACACAGATACGCAGTATTTT.

V is TRBV28 and J is TRBJ2-1, with 10 bases that match TRBD1. This CDR3 has 14 residues. Germline CDR1 is MDHEN and CDR2 is SYDVKM. The junction had 10 bases not matched to a gene; V was cut back by 10 bases and J by 7 bases. The CDR3 spells CATDAGTGENEQFF. The CDR3 DNA reads as TGTGCCACCGATGCCGGGACAGGGGAGAATGAGCAGTTCTTC.

The rearrangement uses TRBV19 and TRBJ2-5; TRBD2 matches 12 bases. There are 15 residues in the CDR3. The junction had 6 bases not matched to a gene; V was cut back by 5 bases and J by 5 bases. The germline gives CDR1 LNHDA, CDR2 SQIVND (reference sequence). CDR3 bases: TGTGCCAGTAGTCCCGGACTAGCGGGGACGGAGACCCAGTACTTC. This translates into CASSPGLAGTETQYF. The full variable domain, with the rest looked up from reference TRBV19 and TRBJ2-5, is DGGITQSPKYLFRKEGQNVTLSCEQNLNHDAMYWYRQDPGQGLRLIYYSQIVNDFQKGDIAEGYSVSREKKESFPLTVTSAQKNPTAFYLCASSPGLAGTETQYFGPGTRLLVL.

The V and J genes are TRBV5-1 and TRBJ2-7, with D maybe TRBD1 (5 bases). The CDR3 totals 14 residues. Deletions cut 4 bases from V and 2 bases from J, with 13 bases between. The V gene's germline CDR1 is SGHRS and CDR2 YFSETQ. CDR3 amino acids: CASSAQTVPYEQYF. In DNA form, the CDR3 reads TGCGCCAGCAGCGCCCAGACAGTGCCCTACGAGCAGTACTTC.

The genes are TRBV7-7 and TRBJ2-5; 8 bases are a match to TRBD2. V lost 5 bases, J lost 3 bases, and 8 bases stayed unmatched. The CDR3 extends over 15 amino acids. The germline V gene has CDR1 SSHAT and CDR2 FNYEAQ (reference sequence). CDR3 loop: CASSPRDGGEETQYF. CDR3 in DNA: TGTGCCAGCAGCCCTCGTGACGGGGGGGAAGAGACCCAGTACTTC.

This clone was detected once. The gene calls are TRBV6-6 and TRBJ2-1, with TRBD2 identical over 7 bases. Germline V gene lookup returns CDR1 MNHNY and CDR2 SVGAGI (reference sequence). V dropped 5 bases and J dropped 8; count of bases not matched to a gene: 12. The CDR3 is 15 residues long. The CDR3 bases are TGTGCCAGCAGTCACGGTCCTAGCGGAGGTTATGAGCAGTTCTTC. As protein: CASSHGPSGGYEQFF.

In DNA, the CDR3 is TGTGCCAGCAGTCCCCGGGACAGCAATCAGCCCCAGCATTTT. Its protein is CASSPRDSNQPQHF. This sequence joins TRBV6-6 and TRBJ1-5; D is possibly TRBD1 (5 bases). Trimming took 5 bases from V and 1 from J, leaving 9 bases between them. Germline values: CDR1 MNHNY, CDR2 SVGAGI (reference sequence). The CDR3 runs to 14 residues.

J is TRBJ2-3 and V is TRBV7-3; 12 bases agree with TRBD2. Trimming cost V 3 bases and J 4 bases; bases outside gene matches: 2. The CDR3 totals 15 residues. The germline V gene has CDR1 SGHTA and CDR2 FQGTGA. CDR3 loop: CASSFLAGGPDTQYF. As DNA, the CDR3 is TGTGCCAGCAGCTTCCTAGCGGGGGGGCCAGATACGCAGTATTTT.

This chain uses TRBV7-6 with TRBJ2-7; tentatively, D is TRBD2 (5 bases). The CDR3 length is 14 residues. With 8 bases removed from V and 5 bases from J, the gap between germline ends came to 19 bases. CDR1 is SGHVS, CDR2 FNYEAQ, per germline. The CDR3 sequence is CASAANLATHEQYF. For the CDR3, the DNA is TGTGCCAGCGCCGCGAATCTAGCAACGCACGAGCAGTACTTC. The full variable domain, its missing parts supplied by reference TRBV7-6 and TRBJ2-7, is GAGVSQSPRYKVTKRGQDVALRCDPISGHVSLYWYRQALGQGPEFLTYFNYEAQQDKSGLPNDRFSAERPEGSISTLTIQRTEQRDSAMYRCASAANLATHEQYFGPGTRLTVT.

The V gene is TRBV11-3, the J gene TRBJ2-7; 7 nucleotides line up with TRBD1. The CDR3 has 14 residues. V lost 9 bases to trimming and J lost 4 bases; unmatched junction nucleotides: 12. The germline V gene encodes CDR1 SGHNT and CDR2 YENEEA. As DNA, the CDR3 is TGTGCCAGTCGGGACAGCCTAAGACTATACGAGCAGTACTTC. It codes for CASRDSLRLYEQYF.

The chain combines TRBV27 with TRBJ1-2; D is uncertain. This CDR3 has 13 residues. Trimming pared 7 bases from V and 8 bases from J, leaving 17 bases between. Germline V gene data show CDR1 as MNHEY and CDR2 as SMNVEV (reference sequence). The CDR3 bases are TGTGCCAGCACCCAAAGGGAAGTCTTGGGCTACACCTTC. Translating it yields CASTQREVLGYTF.

V usage is TRBV7-6 and J usage is TRBJ1-2; 7 bases line up with TRBD1. The length of the CDR3 is 16 residues. Germline lookup yields CDR1 SGHVS and CDR2 FNYEAQ. Germline trimming cut 0 bases from V and 2 bases from J; bases unmatched to any gene: 6. In nucleotides, the CDR3 is TGTGCCAGCAGCTTAGCTTCGGGGACAGTCAACTATGGCTACACCTTC. Translated: CASSLASGTVNYGYTF.

The gene calls are TRBV15 and TRBJ1-4; D is possibly TRBD1 (5 bases). The CDR3 length is 14 residues. V was trimmed by 6 bases and J by 5 bases, leaving 13 bases between them. Looked up from germline, CDR1 is LNHNV and CDR2 is YYDKDF (reference sequence). CDR3: CATRIGVGNEKLFF. The CDR3 nucleotides read TGTGCCACCAGGATAGGGGTCGGGAATGAAAAACTGTTTTTT.

V and J are TRBV18 and TRBJ2-7; D not resolved. V dropped 4 bases and J dropped 0 bases, with 13 bases sitting between them. The CDR3 consists of 15 residues. Per germline, CDR1 KGHSH and CDR2 LQKENI. The CDR3 is CASSRVPDGSYEQYF. The CDR3 DNA follows: TGTGCCAGCTCACGCGTCCCGGACGGCTCCTACGAGCAGTACTTC.

This clone was recorded once. This chain links TRBV5-1 with TRBJ1-4, with 7 bases aligning to TRBD1. The germline CDR1 and CDR2 sequences are SGHRS and YFSETQ. Trimming at V came to 0 bases and at J to 1 base, leaving 3 bases not matched to a gene. The CDR3 consists of 16 residues. The CDR3 loop is CASSLGGGLTNEKLFF. In DNA, the CDR3 is TGCGCCAGCAGCTTGGGAGGGGGCCTAACTAATGAAAAACTGTTTTTT.

This rearrangement joins TRBV2 to TRBJ1-2; D gene unclear. This CDR3 is built from 15 residues. Between the trimmed V and J ends, which lost 3 bases and 7 bases, there was a span of 18 bases. Germline CDR1 is SNHLY and CDR2 is FYNNEI. The CDR3 protein is CASSDWAPGIFGYTF. CDR3 nucleotides: TGTGCCAGCAGTGATTGGGCCCCGGGTATCTTTGGCTACACCTTC.

V is TRBV18 and J is TRBJ1-4; D remains unclear. Trimming stripped 4 bases from V and 7 bases from J, with 10 bases between. Germline-derived CDR1 and CDR2 are KGHSH and LQKENI. The CDR3 is 13 residues long. As DNA, the CDR3 is TGTGCCAGCTCACTAGGGAGAGGTGAAAAACTGTTTTTT. This translates into CASSLGRGEKLFF.